This T cell receptor beta chain was captured by sequencing in a study of cytomegalovirus exposure and HLA in healthy donors. At the level of the study: An earlier analysis found some 100 million unique TCR beta sequences from about 179 million T cells. Of the donors genotyped, about 410 in all, around 77% fell in the Caucasian-associated ancestry cluster.

Germline CDR1 is MDHEN and CDR2 is SYDVKM. CDR3 length: 16 residues. With 10 bases clipped from V and 5 bases from J, the junction kept 16 bases outside the gene matches. PCR primers comprised 60 Vbeta and 13 Jbeta primers. Profiling relied on immunoSEQ multiplex PCR, and the TCRdb table lists in-frame clones only, not all of them. This repertoire shows tens of thousands of clones, about 70% found once; its top ten account for 2.1%. Note on this clone: Its specificity is not known.

General observations from the study: An analysis done earlier found most TCR beta V segments productive about 90% or about 30% of the time.

The chain links TRBV28 to TRBJ2-1, with 8 bases identical to TRBD1. The material sequenced was PBMCs. The receptor comes from a man aged 25 to 45 in good health and CMV-seronegative. The CDR3 spells CATTRDRYYLDNEQFF. Here the CDR3 DNA reads TGTGCCACTACGAGGGACAGGTACTACCTTGACAATGAGCAGTTCTTC.